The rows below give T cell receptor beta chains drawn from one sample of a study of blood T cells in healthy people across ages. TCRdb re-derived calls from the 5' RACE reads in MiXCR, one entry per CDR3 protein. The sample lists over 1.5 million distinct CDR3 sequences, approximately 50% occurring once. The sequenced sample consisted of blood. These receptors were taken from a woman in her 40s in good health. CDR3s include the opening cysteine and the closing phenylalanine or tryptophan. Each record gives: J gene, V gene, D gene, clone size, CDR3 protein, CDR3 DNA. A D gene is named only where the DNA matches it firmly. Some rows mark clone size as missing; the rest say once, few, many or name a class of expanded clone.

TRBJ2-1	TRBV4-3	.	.	CASSQETGYKEQFF	TGCGCCAGCAGCCAAGAGACTGGGTACAAGGAGCAGTTCTTC
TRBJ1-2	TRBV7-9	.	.	CASSLSAQGRGYTF	TGTGCCAGCAGCTTATCAGCACAGGGACGAGGCTACACCTTC
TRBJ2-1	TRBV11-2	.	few	CAIRRAPQETQFF	TGTGCCATCAGAAGGGCACCCCAAGAGACCCAGTTCTTC
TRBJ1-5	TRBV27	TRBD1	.	CASSPRQGIWPQHF	TGTGCCAGCAGTCCCCGACAGGGGATTTGGCCCCAGCATTTT
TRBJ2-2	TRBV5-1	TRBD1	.	CASSTASAGGAYTGELFF	TGCGCCAGCAGTACAGCCTCTGCAGGGGGCGCGTACACCGGGGAGCTGTTTTTT
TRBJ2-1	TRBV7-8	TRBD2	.	CASSLPSSGGASTQGQFF	TGTGCCAGCAGCTTACCCTCTAGCGGGGGGGCCTCCACACAAGGGCAGTTCTTC
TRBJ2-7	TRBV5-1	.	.	CASSLGSTGSYEQYF	TGCGCCAGCAGCTTGGGGAGTACGGGCTCCTACGAGCAGTACTTC
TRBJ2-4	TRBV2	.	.	CASSGGELAKNIQYF	TGTGCCAGCAGTGGGGGGGAGCTAGCCAAAAACATTCAGTACTTC
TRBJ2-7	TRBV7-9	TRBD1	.	CASRPPGQTYEQYF	TGTGCCAGCAGACCACCGGGACAGACCTACGAGCAGTACTTC
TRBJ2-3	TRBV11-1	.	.	CASSSQTPDTQYF	TGTGCCAGCAGCTCACAGACACCAGATACGCAGTATTTT
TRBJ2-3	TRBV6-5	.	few	CASSYWNRNTDTQYF	TGTGCCAGCAGTTATTGGAACAGAAACACAGATACGCAGTATTTT
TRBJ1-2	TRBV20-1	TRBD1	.	CSAARTGGYGYTF	TGCAGTGCTGCTCGGACAGGGGGTTATGGCTACACCTTC
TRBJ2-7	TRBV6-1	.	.	CASSWGSAAYEQYF	TGTGCCAGCAGCTGGGGTTCGGCAGCCTACGAGCAGTACTTC
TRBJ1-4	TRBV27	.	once	CASSSTGLPSGEKLFF	TGTGCCAGCAGTTCGACAGGCCTCCCCTCAGGGGAAAAACTGTTTTTT
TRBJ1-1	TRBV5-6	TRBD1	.	CASSLPTGVGTEAFF	TGTGCCAGCAGCTTGCCGACAGGGGTGGGGACTGAAGCTTTCTTT
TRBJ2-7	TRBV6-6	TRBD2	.	CASSYSAGGSYEQYF	TGTGCCAGCAGTTACTCGGCGGGGGGGAGCTACGAGCAGTACTTC
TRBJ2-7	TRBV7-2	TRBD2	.	CASSFLAGGTYEQYF	TGTGCCAGCAGCTTTTTAGCGGGGGGAACCTACGAGCAGTACTTC
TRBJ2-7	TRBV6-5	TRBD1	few	CATQSGTGHYEQYF	TGTGCCACCCAGTCCGGGACAGGGCACTACGAGCAGTACTTC
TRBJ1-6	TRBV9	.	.	CASSVAGVGNSPLHF	TGTGCCAGCAGCGTAGCTGGGGTCGGGAATTCACCCCTCCACTTT
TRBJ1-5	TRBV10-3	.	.	CAISEGEKPQHF	TGTGCCATCAGTGAGGGGGAAAAGCCCCAGCATTTT
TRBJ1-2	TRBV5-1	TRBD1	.	CASSLGPTRTGNNYGYTF	TGCGCCAGCAGCTTGGGGCCAACGAGGACAGGGAATAACTATGGCTACACCTTC
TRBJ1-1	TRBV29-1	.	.	CSVGESTEAFF	TGCAGCGTTGGGGAGAGCACTGAAGCTTTCTTT
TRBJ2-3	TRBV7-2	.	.	CASSLGVTLEGDTQYF	TGTGCCAGCAGCTTAGGGGTCACTCTAGAAGGAGATACGCAGTATTTT
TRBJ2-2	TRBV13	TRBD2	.	CASSRSSGENTGELFF	TGTGCCAGCAGCCGTTCGAGCGGGGAGAACACCGGGGAGCTGTTTTTT
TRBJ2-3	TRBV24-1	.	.	CATSDVEVTDTQYF	TGTGCCACCAGTGATGTAGAGGTAACAGATACGCAGTATTTT
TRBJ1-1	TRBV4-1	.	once	CASSREERLGGATIFF	TGCGCCAGCAGCCGAGAGGAACGTTTGGGGGGGGCAACAATTTTCTTT
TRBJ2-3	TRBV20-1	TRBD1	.	CSATWTGGTDTQYF	TGCAGTGCTACTTGGACAGGGGGCACAGATACGCAGTATTTT
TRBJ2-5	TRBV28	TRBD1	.	CASRFRQGLETQYF	TGTGCCAGCAGGTTCCGACAGGGCTTAGAGACCCAGTACTTC
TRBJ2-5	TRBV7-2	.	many	CASSLLQTQYF	TGTGCCAGCAGCCTCCTCCAGACCCAGTACTTC
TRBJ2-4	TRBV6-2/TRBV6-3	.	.	CASSPGRKGLSDIQYF	TGTGCCAGCTCACCCGGACGAAAGGGACTGTCAGACATTCAGTACTTC
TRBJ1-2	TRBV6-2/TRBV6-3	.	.	CASSTDRNFGYTF	TGTGCCAGCAGCACCGACCGGAACTTTGGCTACACCTTC
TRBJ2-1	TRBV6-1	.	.	CASSAVGAGTNEQFF	TGTGCCAGCAGTGCCGTGGGGGCGGGCACAAATGAGCAGTTCTTC
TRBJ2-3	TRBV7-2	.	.	CASRPGPGGPDTQYF	TGTGCCAGCAGGCCCGGCCCAGGGGGGCCAGATACGCAGTATTTT
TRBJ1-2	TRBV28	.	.	CASSLWAGEGYGYTF	TGTGCCAGCAGTTTATGGGCAGGGGAAGGCTATGGCTACACCTTC
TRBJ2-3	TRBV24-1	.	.	CATSDFAGGLTDTQYF	TGTGCCACCAGTGATTTCGCCGGGGGCCTCACAGATACGCAGTATTTT
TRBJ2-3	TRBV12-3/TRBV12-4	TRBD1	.	CASTLPRGTGRTDTQYF	TGTGCCAGCACCCTCCCAAGGGGGACAGGACGTACAGATACGCAGTATTTT
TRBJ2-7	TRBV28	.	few	CASSLERASYEQYF	TGTGCCAGCAGTTTAGAACGGGCATCCTACGAGCAGTACTTC
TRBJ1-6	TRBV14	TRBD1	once	CASSGDRGYSPLHF	TGTGCCAGCAGCGGAGACAGGGGGTATTCACCCCTCCACTTT
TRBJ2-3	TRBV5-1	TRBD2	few	CASSFEYGGASTDTQYF	TGCGCCAGCAGCTTCGAGTACGGGGGGGCAAGCACAGATACGCAGTATTTT
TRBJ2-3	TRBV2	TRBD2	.	CASRRGTSGGTDTQYF	TGTGCCAGCAGACGCGGGACTAGCGGGGGCACAGATACGCAGTATTTT
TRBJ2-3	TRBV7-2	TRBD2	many	CASSLTSGADTQYF	TGTGCCAGCAGCTTAACTAGCGGGGCCGATACGCAGTATTTT